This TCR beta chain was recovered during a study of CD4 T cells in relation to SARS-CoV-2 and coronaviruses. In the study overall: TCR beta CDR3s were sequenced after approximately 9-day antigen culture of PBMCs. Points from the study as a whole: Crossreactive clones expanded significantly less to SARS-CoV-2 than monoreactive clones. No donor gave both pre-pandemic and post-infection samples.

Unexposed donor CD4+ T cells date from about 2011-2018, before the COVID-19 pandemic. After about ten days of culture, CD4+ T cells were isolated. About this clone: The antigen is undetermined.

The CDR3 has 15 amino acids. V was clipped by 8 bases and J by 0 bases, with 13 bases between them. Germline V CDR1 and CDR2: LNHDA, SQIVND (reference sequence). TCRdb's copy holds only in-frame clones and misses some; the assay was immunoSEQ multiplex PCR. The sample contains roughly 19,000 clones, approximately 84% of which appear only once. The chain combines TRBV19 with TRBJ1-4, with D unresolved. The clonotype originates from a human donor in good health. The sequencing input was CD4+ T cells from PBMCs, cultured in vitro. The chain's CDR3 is CASVPGRATNEKLFF. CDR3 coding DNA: TGTGCCAGTGTGCCGGGCCGGGCAACTAATGAAAAACTGTTTTTT.